This TCR beta chain stems from a study of T-cell reconstitution after alpha-beta-depleted transplantation in children. As it was prepared, the TCRbeta library received unique molecular identifiers. TCRdb independently ran MiXCR on the PCR reads; one entry per CDR3 protein. The sample carries roughly 350,000 distinct CDR3 sequences, about a tenth recorded once. CDR1 is SQVTM and CDR2 is ANQGSEA in the germline V gene. The ends lost 4 bases at V and 4 bases at J; junction bases unmatched: 9. The CDR3 covers 14 residues. This clonotype was counted ten times or more. The sequence came from a human donor who donated a stem cell graft to a child with acute lymphoblastic leukemia. The starting material was PBMCs from the stem cell graft donor, obtained from the stem cell graft. The V and J genes are TRBV29-1 and TRBJ2-5; TRBD2 matches at 7 bases. The CDR3 spells CSVVRTGGIETQYF. The CDR3 DNA follows: TGCAGCGTTGTGCGGACGGGAGGCATAGAGACCCAGTACTTC.